Each of the 25 T cell receptor beta chains below was sequenced from the same sample in a study of identical twins. From the 5' RACE reads, TCRdb called clonotypes with MiXCR, one entry per CDR3 protein. The profile shows about 920,000 distinct CDR3 sequences, 9% to 15% of them singletons. This sample was shared with a second study, whose subject was yellow fever vaccine responses in identical twins.

The sample comprised PBMCs. The receptors originated from a young woman in good health.

The gene calls are TRBV20-1 and TRBJ1-6; the D gene is possibly TRBD1 (5 bases). The ends were cut back, 3 bases at V and 8 bases at J, with 11 bases in the middle. This CDR3 has 13 residues. Germline V gene lookup returns CDR1 DFQATT and CDR2 SNEGSKA (reference sequence). The CDR3 here is CSARAGADSPLHF. The DNA for the CDR3 is TGCAGTGCTAGGGCCGGGGCAGATTCACCCCTCCACTTT.

This clonotype was counted only a few times. CDR3 amino acids: CAISGAEYEQYF. The CDR3 DNA follows: TGTGCCATCAGTGGGGCCGAGTACGAGCAGTACTTC. The rearrangement links TRBV10-3 to TRBJ2-7; D gene unclear. Germline V gene lookup returns CDR1 ENHRY and CDR2 SYGVKD. The CDR3 contains 12 residues. The germline V and J ends were trimmed by 4 bases and 4 bases, with 8 bases remaining between them.

The chain couples TRBV12-3 or TRBV12-4 to TRBJ2-1, with D unresolved. The CDR3 runs 15 residues. V lost 6 bases and J lost 2, with 14 bases in between. The CDR3 here is CASSPDTFAYNEQFF. The CDR3 DNA follows: TGTGCCAGCAGCCCCGACACTTTTGCCTACAATGAGCAGTTCTTC.

The V and J genes are TRBV20-1 and TRBJ2-7, with 8 bases matching TRBD2. Germline values: CDR1 DFQATT, CDR2 SNEGSKA (reference sequence). V shed 1 base, J shed 1 base, and the junction held 12 bases outside the gene matches. The CDR3 sequence is 17 residues long. In nucleotides, the CDR3 is TGCAGTGCTAGAGGTTATCAGTTAGCGGGACCTTCCTACGAGCAGTACTTC. Amino acid sequence: CSARGYQLAGPSYEQYF.

The rearrangement uses TRBV10-2 and TRBJ2-1; D not certain. The CDR3 loop spans 13 amino acids. Trimming took 6 bases from V and 5 from J, leaving 11 bases between them. CDR1 and CDR2 from the germline V gene are WSHSY and SAAADI. The CDR3 region is CASRKKYNNEQFF. The DNA of the CDR3 is TGCGCCAGCAGGAAGAAATACAACAATGAGCAGTTCTTC.

The table lists this clonotype with many counts. The J gene is TRBJ2-7, the V gene TRBV10-3, with 13 bases aligning to TRBD2. The CDR3 loop spans 13 amino acids. Germline loops: CDR1 ENHRY, CDR2 SYGVKD. V dropped 10 bases and J dropped 6; count of bases not matched to a gene: 6. The chain's CDR3 is CATGTSGTPEQYF. Here the CDR3 DNA reads TGTGCCACCGGGACTAGCGGGACTCCCGAGCAGTACTTC.

This clonotype was detected a few times. This rearrangement joins TRBV29-1 to TRBJ2-2; no clear D gene. V gave up 4 bases and J gave up 1 base, with 10 bases separating them. Germline values: CDR1 SQVTM, CDR2 ANQGSEA. This CDR3 has 14 residues. CDR3 loop: CSVAWQVNTGELFF. CDR3 coding DNA: TGCAGCGTTGCTTGGCAGGTGAACACCGGGGAGCTGTTTTTT.

This clonotype was counted a few times. The chain links TRBV5-6 to TRBJ1-1; tentative D call: TRBD1 (5 bases). The CDR3 has 15 amino acids. Trimming stripped 5 bases from V and 2 bases from J, with 16 bases between. Germline CDR1 is SGHDT and CDR2 is YYEEEE. This CDR3 is CASSLGTGVNTEAFF. The CDR3 bases are TGTGCCAGCAGTCTTGGTACGGGGGTTAACACTGAAGCTTTCTTT.

This clonotype turned up a few times. The V call is TRBV28, the J call TRBJ2-7, with TRBD1 matching over 9 bases. The V gene end was trimmed by 5 bases and the J gene end by 2 bases; junction bases not matched to a gene: 7. The CDR3 consists of 15 residues. Germline values: CDR1 MDHEN, CDR2 SYDVKM. CDR3 amino acids: CASSAGQGRTYEQYF. The CDR3 DNA reads TGTGCCAGCAGTGCCGGACAGGGGAGGACCTACGAGCAGTACTTC.

Concerning this clonotype itself: A junction boundary mismatches the germline segment, possibly from a read error. The V call is TRBV7-8, the J call TRBJ1-2, with D perhaps matching TRBD1 (5 bases). The CDR3 extends over 15 amino acids. CDR1 and CDR2 (germline): SGHVS, FQNEAQ. DNA of the CDR3: TGTGCCAACAGCCCTGGGGGAGGGGACTACTATGGCTACACCTTC. Its translation is CANSPGGGDYYGYTF.

The chain carries TRBV28 and TRBJ2-1, with 8 bases lining up with TRBD2. This CDR3 region has 12 residues. Germline V gene lookup returns CDR1 MDHEN and CDR2 SYDVKM. V shed 5 bases, J shed 14 bases, and the junction held 8 bases outside the gene matches. The CDR3 nucleotides read TGTGCCAGCAGTCCCACCGGGACTAGAAAGTTCTTC. It is translated as CASSPTGTRKFF.

The chain uses TRBV25-1 and TRBJ2-3; 8 bases are shared with TRBD2. CDR3 length equals 16 residues. Germline-derived CDR1 and CDR2 are MGHDK and SYGVNS. Trimming removed 8 bases from V and 5 bases from J; junction bases left unmatched: 15. CDR3 residues: CASPTCGGGRGDTQYF. CDR3 sequence (DNA): TGTGCCAGCCCAACCTGTGGCGGGGGGAGAGGAGATACGCAGTATTTT.

The chain links TRBV20-1 to TRBJ1-4; D is uncertain. CDR1 is DFQATT and CDR2 is SNEGSKA in the germline V gene (reference sequence). V lost 6 bases and J lost 0, with 5 bases in between. The CDR3 spans 12 residues. CDR3 coding DNA: TGCAGTGCGCACGCAACTAATGAAAAACTGTTTTTT. This codes for CSAHATNEKLFF.

This clonotype was detected ten times or more. The chain joins TRBV28 to TRBJ2-7, with 9 bases fitting TRBD2. The CDR3 is made up of 15 amino acids. J lost 3 bases, V lost 6 bases, and 9 bases had no gene match. Germline V lookup: CDR1 MDHEN, CDR2 SYDVKM. The CDR3 DNA is TGTGCCAGCAGGAGTAGCGGGAGTGGAGGCTACGAGCAGTACTTC. Its translation: CASRSSGSGGYEQYF.

This clonotype appeared a few times. The chain is built from TRBV7-6 and TRBJ1-5, with 9 bases that match TRBD1. V lost 5 bases, J lost 7 bases, and 3 bases stayed unmatched. The CDR3 is 13 residues long. Germline CDR1 and CDR2: SGHVS and FNYEAQ. The CDR3 loop is CASSPQGAQPQHF. In DNA form, the CDR3 reads TGTGCCAGCAGCCCACAGGGGGCACAGCCCCAGCATTTT.

The chain joins TRBV6-5 to TRBJ2-5; D unclear. The CDR3 loop spans 14 amino acids. The V and J ends lost 2 bases and 2 bases respectively, with 9 bases between them. CDR1 and CDR2 from the germline V gene are MNHEY and SVGAGI. CDR3 DNA sequence: TGTGCCAGCAGTTACAAGCCTTCTCAAGAGACCCAGTACTTC. This sequence encodes CASSYKPSQETQYF.

In this sample, this clonotype turned up a few times. V usage is TRBV20-1 and J usage is TRBJ1-3; possible D gene TRBD1, 5 bases. V dropped 1 base and J dropped 2 bases, with 18 bases sitting between them. Germline V gene sequence: CDR1 DFQATT, CDR2 SNEGSKA (reference sequence). There are 17 residues in the CDR3. The CDR3 DNA sequence: TGCAGTGCTAGAGGGCAGGGCGCCGCTGAGGCTGGAAACACCATATATTTT. Residues: CSARGQGAAEAGNTIYF.

This clonotype was counted between two and nine times. The V gene is TRBV3-1, the J gene TRBJ2-1; D might be TRBD1 (6 bases). Germline V gives CDR1 LGHDT, CDR2 YNNKEL (reference sequence). This CDR3 has 16 amino acids. Trimming cost V 1 base and J 3 bases, with 13 bases left between them. CDR3 nucleotide sequence: TGTGCCAGCAGCCAAGGAGGGGGAGTAGTCTACAATGAGCAGTTCTTC. Translated, it gives CASSQGGGVVYNEQFF.

This chain connects TRBV20-1 to TRBJ2-1, with 10 bases fitting TRBD2. This CDR3 contains 15 residues. V lost 5 bases to trimming and J lost 7 bases; unmatched junction nucleotides: 11. The V gene's germline CDR1 is DFQATT and CDR2 SNEGSKA (reference sequence). CDR3 region: CSACPPAGGLNEQFF. The CDR3 nucleotides are TGCAGTGCTTGTCCCCCAGCGGGGGGGCTAAATGAGCAGTTCTTC.

In its sample, this clonotype was seen a few times. V usage is TRBV10-3 and J usage is TRBJ1-2; D is perhaps TRBD1 (6 bases). Germline V gene data show CDR1 as ENHRY and CDR2 as SYGVKD. V was trimmed by 0 bases and J by 1 base, leaving 9 bases between them. The CDR3 is 15 residues long. The CDR3, as DNA: TGTGCCATCAGTGAGTCGGGGGGGCTTAACTATGGCTACACCTTC. Its translation: CAISESGGLNYGYTF.

The chain links TRBV29-1 to TRBJ2-1; D possibly matches TRBD1 or TRBD2 (5 bases each). Germline V lookup: CDR1 SQVTM, CDR2 ANQGSEA. CDR3 length: 13 amino acids. V was cut by 7 bases and J by 8 bases, with 18 bases left in between. CDR3 amino acids: CSAGRQSIHEQFF. The DNA of the CDR3 is TGCAGCGCGGGGCGCCAGAGTATCCATGAGCAGTTCTTC.

V usage is TRBV10-3 and J usage is TRBJ2-3; D is unresolved. The CDR3 totals 15 residues. From germline, CDR1 is ENHRY and CDR2 SYGVKD. The V end lost 3 bases, the J end lost 2 bases, and 12 bases lay between the germline ends. The CDR3 here is CAISDVRVPTDTQYF. For the CDR3, the DNA is TGTGCCATCAGTGACGTTCGAGTTCCCACAGATACGCAGTATTTT.

The chain links TRBV24-1 to TRBJ1-5, with TRBD1 identical over 7 bases. V trimming: 5 bases; J trimming: 2 bases; junction bases outside the gene matches: 5. This CDR3 is built from 15 residues. Germline V CDR1 and CDR2: KGHDR, SFDVKD. The CDR3 region is CATSADDRGNQPQHF. As DNA, the CDR3 is TGTGCCACCAGTGCCGATGACAGGGGCAATCAGCCCCAGCATTTT.

The chain uses TRBV29-1 and TRBJ2-3, with TRBD1 identical over 9 bases. Germline CDR1 SQVTM, CDR2 ANQGSEA. V was clipped by 6 bases and J by 0 bases; unmatched bases: 4. This CDR3 is built from 14 residues. For the CDR3, the DNA is TGCAGCGTGAGGGGGACAGGGAGCACAGATACGCAGTATTTT. Translating it yields CSVRGTGSTDTQYF.

This sequence joins TRBV4-1 and TRBJ2-1; possibly TRBD1 for D (5 bases). Germline loops: CDR1 MGHRA, CDR2 YSYEKL. The CDR3 spans 18 residues. Trimming shortened V by 6 bases and J by 8 bases, and 29 bases separated the two germline ends. The chain's CDR3 is CASSHRQTDPKIEDEQFF. In nucleotides, the CDR3 is TGCGCCAGCAGTCATAGACAGACTGACCCGAAAATCGAAGATGAGCAGTTCTTC.